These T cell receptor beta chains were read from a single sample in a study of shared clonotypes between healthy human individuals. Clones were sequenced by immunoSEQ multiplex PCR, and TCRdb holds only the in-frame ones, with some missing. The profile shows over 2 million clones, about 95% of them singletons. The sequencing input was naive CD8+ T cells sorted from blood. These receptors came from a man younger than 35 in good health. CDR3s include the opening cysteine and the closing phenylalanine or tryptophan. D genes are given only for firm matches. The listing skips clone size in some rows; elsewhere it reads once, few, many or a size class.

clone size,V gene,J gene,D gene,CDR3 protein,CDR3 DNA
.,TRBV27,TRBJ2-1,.,CASSPGVNEQFF,TGTGCCAGCTCCCCCGGGGTCAATGAGCAGTTCTTC
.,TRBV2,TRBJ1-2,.,CASSDRQTNYGYTF,TGTGCCAGCAGTGACAGACAGACTAACTATGGCTACACCTTC
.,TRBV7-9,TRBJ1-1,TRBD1,CASSPRIGTGRPEAFF,TGTGCCAGCAGCCCCCGTATCGGGACAGGGAGACCTGAAGCTTTCTTT
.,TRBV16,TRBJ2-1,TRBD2,CASSQSFRTSGTNEQFF,TGTGCCAGCAGCCAATCTTTTAGGACTAGCGGCACCAATGAGCAGTTCTTC
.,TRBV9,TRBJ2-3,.,CASSVESWRGTDTQYF,TGTGCCAGCAGCGTAGAATCGTGGCGGGGCACAGATACGCAGTATTTT
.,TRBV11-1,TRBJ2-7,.,CASSLLDGYEQYF,TGTGCCAGCAGCTTACTAGATGGGTACGAGCAGTACTTC
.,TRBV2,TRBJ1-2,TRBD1,CASSEAGGQGGVQDGYTF,TGTGCCAGCAGTGAAGCCGGTGGACAGGGTGGTGTCCAGGATGGCTACACCTTC
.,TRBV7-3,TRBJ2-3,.,CASSHGFARTPPDTQYF,TGTGCCAGCAGCCACGGGTTCGCGCGGACCCCCCCAGATACGCAGTATTTT
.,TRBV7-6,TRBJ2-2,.,CASSLYTGELFF,TGTGCCAGCAGCTTGTACACCGGGGAGCTGTTTTTT
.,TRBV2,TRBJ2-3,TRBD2,CASSAWTSGRADTQYF,TGTGCCAGCAGTGCGTGGACTAGCGGGAGGGCAGATACGCAGTATTTT
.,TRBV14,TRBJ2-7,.,CASTPGRGGEQYF,TGTGCCAGCACCCCGGGCCGGGGAGGCGAGCAGTACTTC
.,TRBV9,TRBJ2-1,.,CASSGRDNDNEQFF,TGTGCCAGCAGCGGCCGGGACAATGACAATGAGCAGTTCTTC
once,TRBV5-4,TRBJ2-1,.,CASSNNAGAPGEQFF,TGTGCCAGCAGCAACAACGCCGGCGCCCCGGGGGAGCAGTTCTTC
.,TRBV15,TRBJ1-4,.,CATSRDQEKLFF,TGTGCCACCAGCAGAGATCAGGAAAAACTGTTTTTT
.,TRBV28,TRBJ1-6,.,CASSPQALGSPLHF,TGTGCCAGCAGTCCTCAGGCCTTGGGGTCACCCCTCCACTTT
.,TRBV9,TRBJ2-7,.,CASSVVADSSYEQYF,TGTGCCAGCAGCGTAGTGGCGGATAGCTCCTACGAGCAGTACTTC
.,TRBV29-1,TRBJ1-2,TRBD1,CSVFDRVDGYTF,TGCAGCGTTTTCGACAGGGTTGATGGCTACACCTTC
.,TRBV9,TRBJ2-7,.,CASSATPGTSYEQYF,TGTGCCAGCAGCGCGACACCCGGGACTTCTTACGAGCAGTACTTC
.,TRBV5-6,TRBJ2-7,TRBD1,CASSYGTGSYEQYF,TGTGCCAGCAGCTACGGGACAGGGTCGTACGAGCAGTACTTC
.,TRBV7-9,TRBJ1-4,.,CASSLAPGGADEKLFF,TGTGCCAGCAGCTTAGCGCCGGGGGGCGCCGATGAAAAACTGTTTTTT
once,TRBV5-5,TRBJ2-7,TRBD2,CASSLALAGVSYEQYF,TGTGCCAGCAGCTTGGCCCTAGCGGGAGTGTCCTACGAGCAGTACTTC
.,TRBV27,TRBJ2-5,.,CASSLWGSAGETQYF,TGTGCCAGCAGTTTATGGGGATCGGCGGGGGAGACCCAGTACTTC
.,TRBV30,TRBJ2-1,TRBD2,CAWKRTSGGLDEQFF,TGTGCCTGGAAAAGAACTAGCGGGGGGTTGGATGAGCAGTTCTTC
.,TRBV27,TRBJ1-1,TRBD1,CASSWTGRVGDTEAFF,TGTGCCAGCAGTTGGACAGGGAGGGTGGGGGACACTGAAGCTTTCTTT
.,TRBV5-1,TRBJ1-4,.,CASSWPSEETNEKLFF,TGCGCCAGCAGCTGGCCCTCGGAGGAGACTAATGAAAAACTGTTTTTT
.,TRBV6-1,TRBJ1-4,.,CASLFDYANEKLFF,TGTGCCAGCCTGTTTGACTACGCTAATGAAAAACTGTTTTTT
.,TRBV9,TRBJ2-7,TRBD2,CASSLGLAATYEQYF,TGTGCCAGCAGCCTTGGACTAGCGGCAACCTACGAGCAGTACTTC